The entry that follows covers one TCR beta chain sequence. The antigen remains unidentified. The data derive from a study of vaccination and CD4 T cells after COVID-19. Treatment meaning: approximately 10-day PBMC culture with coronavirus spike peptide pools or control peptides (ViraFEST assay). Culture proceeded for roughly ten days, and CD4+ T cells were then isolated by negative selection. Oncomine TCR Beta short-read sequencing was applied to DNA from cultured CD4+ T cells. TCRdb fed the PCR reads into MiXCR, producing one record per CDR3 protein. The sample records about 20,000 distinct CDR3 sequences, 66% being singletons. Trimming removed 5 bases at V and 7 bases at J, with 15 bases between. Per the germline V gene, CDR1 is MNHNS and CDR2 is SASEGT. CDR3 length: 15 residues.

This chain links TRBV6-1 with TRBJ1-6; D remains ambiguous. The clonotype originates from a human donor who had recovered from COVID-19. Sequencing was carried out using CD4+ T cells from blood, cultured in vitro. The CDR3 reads CASSRGPPGNSPLHF. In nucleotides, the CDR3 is TGTGCCAGCAGTCGAGGGCCCCCCGGCAATTCACCCCTCCACTTT.